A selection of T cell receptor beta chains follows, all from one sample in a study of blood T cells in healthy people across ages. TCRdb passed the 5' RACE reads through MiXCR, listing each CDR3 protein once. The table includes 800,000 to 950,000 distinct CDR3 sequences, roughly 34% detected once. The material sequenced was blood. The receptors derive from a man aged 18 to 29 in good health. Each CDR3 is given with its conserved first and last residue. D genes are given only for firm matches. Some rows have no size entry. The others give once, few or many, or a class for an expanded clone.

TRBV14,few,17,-,CASSQLFQGGATGELFF
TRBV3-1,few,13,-,CACKGGNTGELFF
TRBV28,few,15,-,CASSLSRSEGETQYF
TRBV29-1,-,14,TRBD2,CSVEASGGENIQYF
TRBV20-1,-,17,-,CSARDRGKGAGYNEQYF
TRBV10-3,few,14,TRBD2,CAISDLAGTYEQYF
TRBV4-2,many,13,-,CASSFGKGYEQYF
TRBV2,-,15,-,CARGGLGSDTGELFF
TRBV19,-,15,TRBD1,CASTPRRDRDNEQFF
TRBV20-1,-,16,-,CSASPPGSRAKNIQYF
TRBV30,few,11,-,CAWRTNNEQFF
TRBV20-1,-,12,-,CSAREGRMEAFF
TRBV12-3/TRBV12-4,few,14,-,CASSLRGVNSPLHF
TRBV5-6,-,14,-,CASSWDNSKNIQYF
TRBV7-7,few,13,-,CASSFADTGELFF